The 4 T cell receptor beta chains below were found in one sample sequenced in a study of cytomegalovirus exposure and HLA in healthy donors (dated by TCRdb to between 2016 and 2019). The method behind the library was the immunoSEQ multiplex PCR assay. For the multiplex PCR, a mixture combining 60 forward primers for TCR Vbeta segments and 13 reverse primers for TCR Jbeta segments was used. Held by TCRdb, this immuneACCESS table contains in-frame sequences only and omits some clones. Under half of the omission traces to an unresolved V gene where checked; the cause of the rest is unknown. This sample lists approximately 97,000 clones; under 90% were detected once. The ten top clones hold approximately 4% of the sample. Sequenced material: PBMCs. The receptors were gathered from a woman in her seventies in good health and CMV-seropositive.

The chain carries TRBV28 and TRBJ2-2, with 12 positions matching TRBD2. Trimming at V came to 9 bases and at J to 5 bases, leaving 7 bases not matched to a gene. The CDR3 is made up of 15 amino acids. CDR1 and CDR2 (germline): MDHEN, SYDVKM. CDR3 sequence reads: CASLAGGLKTGELFF. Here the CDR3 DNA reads TGTGCCAGTCTAGCGGGAGGGCTGAAAACCGGGGAGCTGTTTTTT. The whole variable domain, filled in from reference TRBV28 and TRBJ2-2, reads DVKVTQSSRYLVKRTGEKVFLECVQDMDHENMFWYRQDPGLGLRLIYFSYDVKMKEKGDIPEGYSVSREKKERFSLILESASTNQTSMYLCASLAGGLKTGELFFGEGSRLTVL.

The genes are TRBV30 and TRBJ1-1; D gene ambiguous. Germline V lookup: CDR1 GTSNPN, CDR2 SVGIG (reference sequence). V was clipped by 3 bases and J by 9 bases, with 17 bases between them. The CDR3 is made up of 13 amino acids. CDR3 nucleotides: TGTGCCTGGAGCCCCGGAGGTTCGGTACAAGCTTTCTTT. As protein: CAWSPGGSVQAFF.

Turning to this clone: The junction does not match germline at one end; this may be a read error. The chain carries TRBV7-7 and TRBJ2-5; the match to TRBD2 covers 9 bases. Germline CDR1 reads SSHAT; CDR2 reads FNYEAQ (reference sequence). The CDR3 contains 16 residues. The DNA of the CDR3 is TGTGCTAGCAGCTTAGGCGGCGGGGGGGGACAAGAGACCCAGTACTTC. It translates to CASSLGGGGGQETQYF.

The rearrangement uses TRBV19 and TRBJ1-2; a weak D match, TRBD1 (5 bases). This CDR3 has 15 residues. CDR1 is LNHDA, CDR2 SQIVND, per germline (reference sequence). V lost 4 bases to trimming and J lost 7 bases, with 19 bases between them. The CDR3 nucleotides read TGTGCCAGTAGTAGCCCCCCAGCAGGGTTCGGTGGCTACACCTTC. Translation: CASSSPPAGFGGYTF.